A selection of T cell receptor beta chains follows, all from one sample in a study of T cells of healthy individuals. TCRdb analysed the 5' RACE reads with MiXCR anew, one entry per CDR3 protein. Of more than 60,000 distinct CDR3 sequences listed, around 15% are singletons. The receptors were sampled from a human donor in good health. Both conserved end residues are part of each CDR3. A D gene is named only where the DNA matches it firmly. A clone size is listed for some rows: how often the clone was seen (once, few, many), or a class if it is expanded.

J gene	V gene	clone size	D gene	CDR3 protein	CDR3 DNA
TRBJ2-5	TRBV7-9	.	TRBD1	CASRTGQGLETQYF	TGTGCCAGCAGGACGGGACAGGGGCTGGAGACCCAGTACTTC
TRBJ2-7	TRBV3-1	many	.	CASSHGGSYEQYF	TGTGCCAGCAGCCATGGAGGTTCCTACGAGCAGTACTTC
TRBJ2-3	TRBV29-1	.	.	CSGKEQPTDTQYF	TGCAGCGGTAAGGAACAGCCCACAGATACGCAGTATTTT
TRBJ1-1	TRBV28	many	.	CASSLWVPGTNTEAFF	TGTGCCAGCAGTTTATGGGTTCCCGGGACCAACACTGAAGCTTTCTTT
TRBJ2-2	TRBV19	many	TRBD2	CASRYTSDHRNTGELFF	TGTGCCAGTAGATACACTAGCGACCACCGGAACACCGGGGAGCTGTTTTTT
TRBJ1-2	TRBV15	many	.	CATSREGSYNYGYTF	TGTGCCACCAGCAGAGAGGGGAGCTACAACTATGGCTACACCTTC
TRBJ2-5	TRBV28	few	.	CASRDRARTQYF	TGTGCCAGCAGGGACCGGGCTCGGACCCAGTACTTC
TRBJ2-6	TRBV20-1	few	.	CSASPQGHLRGANVLTF	TGCAGTGCTAGTCCCCAGGGCCACCTGCGTGGGGCCAACGTCCTGACTTTC
TRBJ1-1	TRBV20-1	many	.	CSADRLIVGGTEAFF	TGCAGTGCCGATCGACTGATAGTTGGGGGCACTGAAGCTTTCTTT
TRBJ2-3	TRBV7-4	.	TRBD2	CASSFENGGAKDTQYF	TGTGCCAGCAGCTTCGAAAACGGGGGGGCCAAGGATACGCAGTATTTT
TRBJ2-7	TRBV4-2	.	TRBD1	CASSPGTGLDEQYF	TGCGCCAGCAGCCCAGGGACAGGGTTGGACGAGCAGTACTTC
TRBJ2-6	TRBV4-1	.	TRBD2	CASSQRTSGRAGANVLTF	TGCGCCAGCAGCCAAAGGACTAGCGGGAGGGCTGGGGCCAACGTCCTGACTTTC
TRBJ1-2	TRBV27	few	.	CASRSPMNYGYTF	TGTGCCAGCCGGTCACCGATGAACTATGGCTACACCTTC
TRBJ2-7	TRBV15	many	.	CATSRVGYEQYF	TGTGCCACCAGCAGAGTGGGTTACGAGCAGTACTTC
TRBJ1-6	TRBV5-1	.	TRBD1	CASSLTGTGRSPLHF	TGCGCCAGCAGCTTAACTGGGACAGGGAGGTCACCCCTCCACTTT
TRBJ1-5	TRBV20-1	many	.	CSAPREGTNDQPQHF	TGCAGTGCCCCCCGCGAAGGGACTAATGACCAGCCCCAGCATTTT
TRBJ2-3	TRBV7-2	.	.	CASSPTGDTQYF	TGTGCCAGCAGCCCCACGGGAGATACGCAGTATTTT
TRBJ1-1	TRBV7-6	many	.	CASSLGGWGGGTEAFF	TGTGCCAGCAGCTTAGGGGGATGGGGCGGAGGCACTGAAGCTTTCTTT
TRBJ2-1	TRBV4-3	.	.	CASSQATEGYNEQFF	TGCGCCAGCAGCCAAGCTACGGAGGGTTACAATGAGCAGTTCTTC
TRBJ1-1	TRBV20-1	many	.	CSARDRFTEAFF	TGCAGTGCTAGAGATCGGTTCACTGAAGCTTTCTTT
TRBJ1-1	TRBV14	few	.	CASSQAWGGDTEAFF	TGTGCCAGCAGCCAAGCCTGGGGAGGGGACACTGAAGCTTTCTTT
TRBJ2-1	TRBV18	few	TRBD1	CASSPGGTGGFDEQFF	TGTGCCAGCTCACCAGGGGGGACAGGGGGCTTTGATGAGCAGTTCTTC
TRBJ2-7	TRBV7-9	.	TRBD2	CASSPPTSPYYEQYF	TGTGCCAGCAGCCCGCCGACTAGCCCGTACTACGAGCAGTACTTC
TRBJ2-1	TRBV4-2	few	TRBD2	CASRQTSGGVGWRNEQFF	TGTGCCAGCAGGCAGACTAGCGGGGGGGTGGGGTGGAGGAATGAGCAGTTCTTC
TRBJ2-3	TRBV15	few	TRBD1	CATRNGQGGLTDTQYF	TGTGCCACCAGGAATGGACAGGGTGGGTTGACAGATACGCAGTATTTT
TRBJ1-5	TRBV20-1	many	TRBD1	CSATGTVNQPQHF	TGCAGTGCCACCGGGACAGTCAATCAGCCCCAGCATTTT
TRBJ2-3	TRBV4-1	.	.	CASSPVSPTDTQYF	TGCGCCAGCAGCCCGGTTTCTCCCACAGATACGCAGTATTTT
TRBJ2-7	TRBV12-3/TRBV12-4	few	.	CASSFGRPEQYF	TGTGCCAGCAGTTTCGGGCGTCCGGAGCAGTACTTC
TRBJ2-1	TRBV6-2/TRBV6-3	few	TRBD2	CASSDSSGVYNEQFF	TGTGCCAGCAGTGACTCTAGCGGAGTTTACAATGAGCAGTTCTTC
TRBJ1-2	TRBV20-1	few	.	CSAKGPNYGYTF	TGCAGTGCGAAAGGCCCTAACTATGGCTACACCTTC
TRBJ2-3	TRBV24-1	few	.	CATSDPLRESTDTQYF	TGTGCCACCAGTGACCCATTACGGGAGTCTACAGATACGCAGTATTTT
TRBJ2-7	TRBV19	many	.	CASSSGQPYEQYF	TGTGCCAGTAGTAGTGGGCAGCCTTACGAGCAGTACTTC
TRBJ2-3	TRBV21-1	few	.	CASSLLGGEADTQYF	TGTGCCAGCAGCCTCCTTGGTGGCGAGGCAGATACGCAGTATTTT